The clone carrying this T cell receptor (beta chain) showed up many times. What it binds is unknown. The source of the sample is a study of CD8 T cells in ankylosing spondylitis. Findings and caveats of the study: Ankylosing spondylitis blood seemed to carry a telltale TCR beta motif made of about 8 highly homologous variants.

The CDR3 covers 15 residues. The ends lost 5 bases at V and 4 bases at J; junction bases unmatched: 7. TCRdb reprocessed the 5' RACE reads via MiXCR and lists one record per CDR3 protein. The sample includes about 240,000 distinct CDR3 sequences, 8% to 9.5% seen only once; the top ten take nearly 7%. The rearrangement links TRBV12-3 or TRBV12-4 to TRBJ2-1; 8 nucleotides align to TRBD2. This sequence was found in a male donor with ankylosing spondylitis or in good health (not recorded which). The sequencing sample was made of blood, either unsorted or a sorted T cell fraction (not recorded which). CDR3 sequence reads: CASSAGAGGYNEQFF. CDR3 in DNA: TGTGCCAGCAGTGCTGGGGCGGGGGGTTACAATGAGCAGTTCTTC.